These T cell receptor beta chains were read from a single sample in a study of T cell responses to AZD1222 COVID-19 vaccine. Measured with immunoSEQ multiplex PCR; TCRdb has only the in-frame clones, and not every one. The sample holds around 120,000 clones, roughly 90% seen once. The sequencing used peripheral blood, collected 28 days after the second AZD1222 dose. The receptor source for this set is an adult who received the AZD1222 COVID-19 vaccine. Each CDR3 is given with its conserved first and last residue. The order of the fields is J gene, V gene, clone size, CDR3 length, D gene, CDR3 protein, CDR3 DNA. D genes are given only for firm matches. The size entry is marked missing in some rows and otherwise reads once, few, many or a size class.

j_gene: TRBJ2-1
v_gene: TRBV28
abundance: .
len: 13
d_gene: .
CDR3aa: CASVGNSYNEQFF
CDR3nt: TGTGCCAGCGTGGGGAATTCCTACAATGAGCAGTTCTTC

j_gene: TRBJ2-2
v_gene: TRBV7-2
abundance: .
len: 14
d_gene: .
CDR3aa: CASTYAGITGELFF
CDR3nt: TGTGCCAGCACCTACGCAGGGATAACCGGGGAGCTGTTTTTT

j_gene: TRBJ1-5
v_gene: TRBV28
abundance: .
len: 15
d_gene: TRBD1
CDR3aa: CASSFRDRDAQPQHF
CDR3nt: TGTGCCAGCAGTTTCCGGGACAGGGACGCCCAGCCCCAGCATTTT

j_gene: TRBJ1-1
v_gene: TRBV7-9
abundance: .
len: 14
d_gene: .
CDR3aa: CASTSGTGNTEAFF
CDR3nt: TGTGCCAGCACCTCCGGGACGGGAAACACTGAAGCTTTCTTT

j_gene: TRBJ2-3
v_gene: TRBV2
abundance: .
len: 13
d_gene: TRBD2
CDR3aa: CASSDGEGDTQYF
CDR3nt: TGTGCCAGCAGTGACGGGGAGGGCGATACGCAGTATTTT

j_gene: TRBJ2-3
v_gene: TRBV18
abundance: .
len: 13
d_gene: .
CDR3aa: CASSPDLQDTQYF
CDR3nt: TGTGCCAGCTCACCCGACCTTCAGGATACGCAGTATTTT

j_gene: TRBJ1-6
v_gene: TRBV2
abundance: .
len: 15
d_gene: .
CDR3aa: CASATQDRFNSPLHF
CDR3nt: TGTGCCAGCGCGACCCAGGACCGATTTAATTCACCCCTCCACTTT

j_gene: TRBJ2-3
v_gene: TRBV27
abundance: .
len: 17
d_gene: TRBD2
CDR3aa: CASSSWTSGSNADTQYF
CDR3nt: TGTGCCAGCAGTTCATGGACTAGCGGGAGTAACGCAGATACGCAGTATTTT

j_gene: TRBJ1-2
v_gene: TRBV11-1
abundance: few
len: 15
d_gene: TRBD1
CDR3aa: CASSWDRASLNGYTF
CDR3nt: TGTGCCAGCAGCTGGGACAGGGCGAGCCTGAATGGCTACACCTTC

j_gene: TRBJ2-3
v_gene: TRBV5-1
abundance: .
len: 14
d_gene: .
CDR3aa: CASSPSNAADTQYF
CDR3nt: TGCGCCAGCAGCCCCTCGAATGCGGCAGATACGCAGTATTTT

j_gene: TRBJ1-4
v_gene: TRBV24-1
abundance: .
len: 15
d_gene: TRBD1
CDR3aa: CATSESGTVNEKLFF
CDR3nt: TGTGCCACCAGTGAATCCGGGACAGTTAATGAAAAACTGTTTTTT

j_gene: TRBJ2-1
v_gene: TRBV9
abundance: .
len: 12
d_gene: .
CDR3aa: CASSVRQNEQFF
CDR3nt: TGTGCCAGCAGCGTGCGACAGAATGAGCAGTTCTTC

j_gene: TRBJ2-7
v_gene: TRBV2
abundance: .
len: 13
d_gene: TRBD1
CDR3aa: CASAGQAAYEQYF
CDR3nt: TGTGCCAGCGCTGGACAGGCCGCCTACGAGCAGTACTTC

j_gene: TRBJ1-6
v_gene: TRBV18
abundance: once
len: 16
d_gene: .
CDR3aa: CASSLGPDRGKSPLHF
CDR3nt: TGTGCCAGCTCATTAGGGCCTGACCGTGGGAAGTCACCCCTCCACTTT

j_gene: TRBJ1-1
v_gene: TRBV18
abundance: .
len: 15
d_gene: .
CDR3aa: CASSPRQSMNTEAFF
CDR3nt: TGTGCCAGCTCACCACGGCAGAGTATGAACACTGAAGCTTTCTTT

j_gene: TRBJ1-5
v_gene: TRBV6-5
abundance: .
len: 15
d_gene: TRBD1
CDR3aa: CASSKTGSLNQPQHF
CDR3nt: TGTGCCAGCAGTAAGACAGGGTCGTTAAATCAGCCCCAGCATTTT

j_gene: TRBJ1-2
v_gene: TRBV28
abundance: .
len: 13
d_gene: .
CDR3aa: CASSFQSDYGYTF
CDR3nt: TGTGCCAGCAGTTTTCAATCAGACTATGGCTACACCTTC

j_gene: TRBJ1-3
v_gene: TRBV5-1
abundance: .
len: 15
d_gene: .
CDR3aa: CASSPSGISGNTIYF
CDR3nt: TGCGCCAGCAGCCCGAGCGGAATCTCTGGAAACACCATATATTTT

j_gene: TRBJ1-5
v_gene: TRBV19
abundance: .
len: 16
d_gene: .
CDR3aa: CASSIVTGNSNQPQHF
CDR3nt: TGTGCCAGTAGTATAGTAACGGGTAATAGCAATCAGCCCCAGCATTTT

j_gene: TRBJ2-2
v_gene: TRBV3-1/TRBV3-2
abundance: .
len: 16
d_gene: .
CDR3aa: CASSQDHRGGTGELFF
CDR3nt: TGTGCCAGCAGCCAAGATCACCGGGGAGGAACCGGGGAGCTGTTTTTT

j_gene: TRBJ2-4
v_gene: TRBV28
abundance: once
len: 17
d_gene: TRBD1
CDR3aa: CASSPPGQGAAKNIQYF
CDR3nt: TGTGCCAGCAGCCCCCCCGGACAGGGGGCGGCCAAAAACATTCAGTACTTC

j_gene: TRBJ1-1
v_gene: TRBV10-3
abundance: .
len: 16
d_gene: TRBD1
CDR3aa: CAISPPGGRRFTEAFF
CDR3nt: TGTGCCATCAGCCCTCCAGGGGGCAGGAGGTTCACTGAAGCTTTCTTT

j_gene: TRBJ2-1
v_gene: TRBV28
abundance: .
len: 14
d_gene: .
CDR3aa: CASSSLIGPPGQFF
CDR3nt: TGTGCCAGCAGTTCCCTTATCGGCCCTCCAGGGCAGTTCTTC

j_gene: TRBJ1-2
v_gene: TRBV14
abundance: .
len: 14
d_gene: TRBD1
CDR3aa: CASSRQGFNYGYTF
CDR3nt: TGTGCCAGCAGCAGACAGGGATTTAACTATGGCTACACCTTC

j_gene: TRBJ2-1
v_gene: TRBV5-1
abundance: .
len: 18
d_gene: TRBD2
CDR3aa: CASRLNTGTSGGYNEQFF
CDR3nt: TGCGCCAGCAGGTTAAATACCGGGACTAGCGGAGGCTACAATGAGCAGTTCTTC

j_gene: TRBJ1-2
v_gene: TRBV9
abundance: .
len: 14
d_gene: .
CDR3aa: CASSVEPTNYGYTF
CDR3nt: TGTGCCAGCAGCGTAGAGCCCACTAACTATGGCTACACCTTC

j_gene: TRBJ1-2
v_gene: TRBV9
abundance: .
len: 15
d_gene: .
CDR3aa: CASSDRQRINYGYTF
CDR3nt: TGTGCCAGCAGCGACAGGCAACGTATTAACTATGGCTACACCTTC

j_gene: TRBJ1-2
v_gene: TRBV18
abundance: .
len: 16
d_gene: TRBD1
CDR3aa: CASTGRVDRGMSGYTF
CDR3nt: TGTGCCAGCACGGGGAGAGTCGACAGGGGAATGAGTGGCTACACCTTC

j_gene: TRBJ2-7
v_gene: TRBV23-1
abundance: .
len: 14
d_gene: .
CDR3aa: CASSPAGESYEQYF
CDR3nt: TGCGCCAGCAGTCCAGCCGGGGAAAGCTACGAGCAGTACTTC

j_gene: TRBJ1-5
v_gene: TRBV28
abundance: .
len: 14
d_gene: .
CDR3aa: CAIANREGNQPQHF
CDR3nt: TGTGCCATCGCTAACAGGGAAGGCAATCAGCCCCAGCATTTT

j_gene: TRBJ1-1
v_gene: TRBV11-3
abundance: .
len: 12
d_gene: .
CDR3aa: CASSLDDTEAFF
CDR3nt: TGTGCCAGCAGCTTAGATGACACTGAAGCTTTCTTT

j_gene: TRBJ2-1
v_gene: TRBV19
abundance: once
len: 16
d_gene: TRBD1
CDR3aa: CASSILTGGSYNEQFF
CDR3nt: TGTGCCAGTAGTATCCTGACAGGGGGCTCCTACAATGAGCAGTTCTTC

j_gene: TRBJ2-7
v_gene: TRBV5-1
abundance: .
len: 16
d_gene: TRBD1
CDR3aa: CASSTPPGQGHNEQYF
CDR3nt: TGCGCCAGCAGCACCCCCCCGGGACAGGGGCACAACGAGCAGTACTTC